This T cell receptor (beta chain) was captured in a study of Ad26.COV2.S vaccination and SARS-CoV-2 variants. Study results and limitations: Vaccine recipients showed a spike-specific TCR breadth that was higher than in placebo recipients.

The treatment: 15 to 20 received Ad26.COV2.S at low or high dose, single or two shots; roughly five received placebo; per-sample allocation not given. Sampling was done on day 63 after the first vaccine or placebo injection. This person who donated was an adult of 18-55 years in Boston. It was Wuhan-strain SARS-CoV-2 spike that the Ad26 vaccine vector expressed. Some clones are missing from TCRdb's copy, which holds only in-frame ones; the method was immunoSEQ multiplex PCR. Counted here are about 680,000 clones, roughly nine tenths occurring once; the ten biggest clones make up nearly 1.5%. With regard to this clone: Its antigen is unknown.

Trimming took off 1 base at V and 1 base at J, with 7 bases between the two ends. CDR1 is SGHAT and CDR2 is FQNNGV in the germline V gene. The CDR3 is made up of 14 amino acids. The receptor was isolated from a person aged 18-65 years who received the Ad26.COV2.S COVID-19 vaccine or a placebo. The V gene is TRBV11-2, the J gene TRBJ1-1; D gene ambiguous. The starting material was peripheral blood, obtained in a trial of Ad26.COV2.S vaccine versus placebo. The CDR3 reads CASSLVIQNTEAFF. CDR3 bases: TGTGCCAGCAGCTTAGTAATACAGAACACTGAAGCTTTCTTT. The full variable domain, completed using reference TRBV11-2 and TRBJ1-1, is EAGVAQSPRYKIIEKRQSVAFWCNPISGHATLYWYQQILGQGPKLLIQFQNNGVVDDSQLPKDRFSAERLKGVDSTLKIQPAKLEDSAVYLCASSLVIQNTEAFFGQGTRLTVV.